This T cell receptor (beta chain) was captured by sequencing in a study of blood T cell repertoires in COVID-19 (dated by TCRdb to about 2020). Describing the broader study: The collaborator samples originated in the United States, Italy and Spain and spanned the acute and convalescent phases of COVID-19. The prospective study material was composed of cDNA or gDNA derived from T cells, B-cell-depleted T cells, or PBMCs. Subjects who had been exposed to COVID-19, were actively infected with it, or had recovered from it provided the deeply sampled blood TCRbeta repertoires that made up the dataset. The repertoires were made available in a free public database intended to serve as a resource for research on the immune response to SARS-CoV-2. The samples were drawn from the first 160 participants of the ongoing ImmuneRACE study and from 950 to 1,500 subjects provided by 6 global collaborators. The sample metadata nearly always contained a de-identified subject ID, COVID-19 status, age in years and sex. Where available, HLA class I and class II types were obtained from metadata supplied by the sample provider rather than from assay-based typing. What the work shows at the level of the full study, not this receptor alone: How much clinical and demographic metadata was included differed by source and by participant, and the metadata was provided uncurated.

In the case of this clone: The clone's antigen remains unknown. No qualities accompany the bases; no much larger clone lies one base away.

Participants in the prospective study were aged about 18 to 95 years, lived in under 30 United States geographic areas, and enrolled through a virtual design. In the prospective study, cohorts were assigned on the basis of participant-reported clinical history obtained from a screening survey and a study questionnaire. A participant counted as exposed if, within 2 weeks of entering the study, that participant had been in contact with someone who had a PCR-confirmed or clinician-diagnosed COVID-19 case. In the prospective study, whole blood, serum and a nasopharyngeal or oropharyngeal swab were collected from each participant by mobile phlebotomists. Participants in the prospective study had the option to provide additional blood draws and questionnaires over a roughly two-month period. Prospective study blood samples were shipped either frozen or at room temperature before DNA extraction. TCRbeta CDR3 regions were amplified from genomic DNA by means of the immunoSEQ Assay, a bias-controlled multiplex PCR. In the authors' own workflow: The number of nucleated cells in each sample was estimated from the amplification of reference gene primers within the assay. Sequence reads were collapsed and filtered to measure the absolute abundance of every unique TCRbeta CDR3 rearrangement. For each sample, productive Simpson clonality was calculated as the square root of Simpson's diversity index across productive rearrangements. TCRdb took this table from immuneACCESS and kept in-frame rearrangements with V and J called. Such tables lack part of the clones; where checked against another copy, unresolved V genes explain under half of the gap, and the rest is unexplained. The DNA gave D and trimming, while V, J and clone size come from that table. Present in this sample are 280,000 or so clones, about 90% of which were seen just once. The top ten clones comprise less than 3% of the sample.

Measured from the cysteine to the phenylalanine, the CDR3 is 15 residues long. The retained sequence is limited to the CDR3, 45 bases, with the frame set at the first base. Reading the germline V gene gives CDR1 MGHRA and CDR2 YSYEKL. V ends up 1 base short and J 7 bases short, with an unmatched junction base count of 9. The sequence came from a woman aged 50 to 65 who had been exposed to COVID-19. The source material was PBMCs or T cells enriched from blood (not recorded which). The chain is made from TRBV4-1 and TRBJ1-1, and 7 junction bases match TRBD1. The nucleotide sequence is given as TGCGCCAGCAGCCAAGTTGAGCGGACAGGCGGTGAAGCTTTCTTT. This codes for CASSQVERTGGEAFF.